A single sample gave rise to the 27 T cell receptor beta chains below, sequenced in a study of cytomegalovirus exposure and HLA in healthy donors. PCR involved 60 Vbeta and 13 Jbeta primers. Clones were read by immunoSEQ multiplex PCR, and TCRdb kept only the in-frame ones, dropping some. The data show fewer than 250,000 clones, around 86% seen once. Specimen: PBMCs. The receptors derive from a woman aged 45-59 years in good health and CMV-seropositive.

The V call is TRBV4-1, the J call TRBJ2-7; 9 bases agree with TRBD1. CDR1 is MGHRA, CDR2 YSYEKL, per germline. After removal of 0 bases from V and 3 bases from J, the junction contained 6 bases not matched to a gene. The CDR3 runs 16 residues. The CDR3 sequence: CASSQEGQGRIYEQYF. In nucleotides, the CDR3 is TGCGCCAGCAGCCAAGAAGGACAGGGGAGAATCTACGAGCAGTACTTC.

The genes are TRBV7-9 and TRBJ1-2, with D unresolved. The germline V gene encodes CDR1 SEHNR and CDR2 FQNEAQ (reference sequence). Trimming removed 2 bases from V and 8 bases from J, with 15 bases in between. CDR3 size: 14 residues. Written as DNA, the CDR3 is TGTGCCAGCAGCTTACCCCCCCCCTCGGGGGGCTACACCTTC. It encodes CASSLPPPSGGYTF. The full variable domain, completed using reference TRBV7-9 and TRBJ1-2, is DTGVSQNPRHKITKRGQNVTFRCDPISEHNRLYWYRQTLGQGPEFLTYFQNEAQLEKSRLLSDRFSAERPKGSFSTLEIQRTEQGDSAMYLCASSLPPPSGGYTFGSGTRLTVV.

The gene calls are TRBV28 and TRBJ2-3; 12 bases fit TRBD2. J lost 0 bases, V lost 4 bases, and 14 bases had no gene match. The CDR3 loop spans 20 amino acids. Germline CDR1 reads MDHEN; CDR2 reads SYDVKM. CDR3 loop: CASSSLIKLAGGESTDTQYF. CDR3 DNA: TGTGCCAGCAGTTCACTGATAAAACTAGCGGGGGGAGAGAGCACAGATACGCAGTATTTT.

The V call is TRBV4-1, the J call TRBJ2-1, with D perhaps TRBD1 (5 bases). Germline V gene data show CDR1 as MGHRA and CDR2 as YSYEKL. This CDR3 region has 16 residues. V lost 3 bases to trimming and J lost 3 bases, with 15 bases between them. The CDR3 loop reads CASSHLDIFVYNEQFF. DNA for the CDR3: TGCGCCAGCAGCCACTTGGACATTTTCGTCTACAATGAGCAGTTCTTC.

The V gene is TRBV12-1, the J gene TRBJ2-6; TRBD1 is the table's D call, not checked against the DNA. TRBV12-1 is tagged as a pseudogene. This CDR3 contains 18 residues. CDR3 sequence: CASTLLRTGRPGANVLTF. The CDR3, as DNA: TGTGCCAGCACCCTTCTAAGGACAGGGAGACCCGGGGCCAACGTCCTGACTTTC.

This clone was found once. V and J are TRBV7-2 and TRBJ1-2, with D possibly TRBD1 on 5 matching bases. Germline CDR1 SGHTA, CDR2 FQGNSA. The CDR3 totals 18 residues. The V end was cut by 0 bases, the J end by 4 bases, with 21 bases between. CDR3 sequence reads: CASSLAVSRGNLFYGYTF. CDR3 DNA: TGTGCCAGCAGCTTAGCGGTTTCCCGGGGGAACCTTTTCTATGGCTACACCTTC.

This clone was seen only a few times. The rearrangement links TRBV5-6 to TRBJ1-4; TRBD1 agrees at 9 bases. J lost 4 bases, V lost 0 bases, and 1 base had no gene match. The CDR3 extends over 15 amino acids. Germline V gives CDR1 SGHDT, CDR2 YYEEEE. The CDR3 protein is CASSLVTGGNEKLFF. In DNA, the CDR3 is TGTGCCAGCAGCTTGGTGACAGGGGGTAATGAAAAACTGTTTTTT.

This chain joins TRBV6-5 and TRBJ1-1; the D gene is possibly TRBD1 (6 bases). Trimming took 2 bases from V and 1 from J, leaving 11 bases between them. This CDR3 spans 15 amino acids. Germline CDR1 and CDR2: MNHEY and SVGAGI. CDR3 protein: CASSYTPRGNTEAFF. The CDR3 coding sequence is TGTGCCAGCAGTTACACGCCCAGGGGGAACACTGAAGCTTTCTTT.

The genes are TRBV7-2 and TRBJ1-1; TRBD1 matches 10 bases. CDR1 SGHTA and CDR2 FQGNSA come from the germline V gene. J lost 2 bases, V lost 7 bases, and 4 bases had no gene match. The CDR3 is 14 amino acids. CDR3 in DNA: TGTGCCAGCATGCAGACAGGGGGCAACACTGAAGCTTTCTTT. It translates to CASMQTGGNTEAFF.

CDR3 nucleotide sequence: TGTGCCAGCAGCTTGACGGGGGGCACTGAAGCTTTCTTT. Translating gives CASSLTGGTEAFF. The chain joins TRBV7-8 to TRBJ1-1; D is perhaps TRBD1 (5 bases). The CDR3 is 13 amino acids. The germline CDR1 and CDR2 sequences are SGHVS and FQNEAQ. The V end lost 3 bases, the J end lost 4 bases, and 9 bases lay between the germline ends. The complete variable domain, with remaining parts taken from reference TRBV7-8 and TRBJ1-1, reads GAGVSQSPRYKVAKRGQDVALRCDPISGHVSLFWYQQALGQGPEFLTYFQNEAQLDKSGLPSDRFFAERPEGSVSTLKIQRTQQEDSAVYLCASSLTGGTEAFFGQGTRLTVV.

The chain links TRBV6-1 to TRBJ1-5, with 8 bases identical to TRBD1. The ends lost 6 bases at V and 7 bases at J; junction bases unmatched: 11. Germline V gene lookup returns CDR1 MNHNS and CDR2 SASEGT. The CDR3 length is 15 residues. The chain's CDR3 is CASSLMPGGQQPQHF. The CDR3 DNA reads as TGTGCCAGCAGCTTAATGCCAGGGGGCCAGCAGCCCCAGCATTTT.

This chain connects TRBV30 to TRBJ1-1, with TRBD1 as a possible D gene (6 bases). This CDR3 is 13 amino acids long. Trimming pared 3 bases from V and 7 bases from J, leaving 15 bases between. CDR1 is GTSNPN, CDR2 SVGIG, per germline (reference sequence). CDR3 amino acids: CAWRGTGTSEAFF. The DNA of the CDR3 is TGTGCCTGGAGAGGAACCGGGACAAGTGAAGCTTTCTTT.

This clone was seen a single time. This rearrangement joins TRBV9 to TRBJ2-5; no firm D call. Germline loops: CDR1 SGDLS, CDR2 YYNGEE. The CDR3 extends over 12 amino acids. Trimming took off 1 base at V and 5 bases at J, with 6 bases between the two ends. CDR3 amino acids: CASSVTRETQYF. The DNA of the CDR3 is TGTGCCAGCAGCGTAACCCGGGAGACCCAGTACTTC.

This clone was counted once. The chain joins TRBV10-3 to TRBJ2-3; TRBD2 matches 9 bases. V trimming: 0 bases; J trimming: 5 bases; junction bases outside the gene matches: 6. CDR3 size: 16 residues. Germline values: CDR1 ENHRY, CDR2 SYGVKD. The CDR3 loop reads CAISESGGGEVDTQYF. The CDR3 DNA sequence: TGTGCCATCAGTGAGTCCGGCGGGGGGGAGGTAGATACGCAGTATTTT.

This chain connects TRBV5-5 to TRBJ2-1; perhaps TRBD2 as D (6 bases). Germline V lookup: CDR1 SGHKS, CDR2 YYEKEE (reference sequence). The length of the CDR3 is 14 residues. Trimming shortened V by 1 base and J by 5 bases, and 10 bases separated the two germline ends. CDR3 in amino acids: CASSLFWGDNEQFF. In DNA, the CDR3 is TGTGCCAGCAGCTTGTTCTGGGGGGACAATGAGCAGTTCTTC.

The rearrangement uses TRBV5-4 and TRBJ2-5; 7 bases fit TRBD2. The closer fit of TRBJ2-7 to the DNA end suggests the J call may be wrong. The germline V gene has CDR1 SGHNT and CDR2 YYREEE (reference sequence). The CDR3 consists of 13 residues. CDR3 sequence reads: CASSGLAEYEQYF. The DNA for the CDR3 is TGTGCCAGCAGTGGGCTAGCGGAGTACGAGCAGTACTTC.

Turning to this clone: Compared with germline, one end of the junction differs, possibly owing to a read error. The chain links TRBV7-2 to TRBJ2-7; D is perhaps TRBD1 (5 bases). Germline V gene sequence: CDR1 SGHTA, CDR2 FQGNSA. The CDR3 length is 15 residues. Written as DNA, the CDR3 is TGTGCCGGCAGCTTATTCACAGGCAGCTCCTACGAGCAGTACTTC. It is translated as CAGSLFTGSSYEQYF.

The chain combines TRBV14 with TRBJ2-5; 7 nucleotides agree with TRBD1. CDR1 and CDR2 from the germline V gene are SGHDN and FVKESK. CDR3 length: 15 residues. V lost 5 bases and J lost 5; bases outside the gene matches: 11. CDR3 region: CASSGNRGQGETQYF. The CDR3 bases are TGTGCCAGCAGCGGCAACAGGGGTCAGGGGGAGACCCAGTACTTC.

J is TRBJ1-3 and V is TRBV15; D might be TRBD1 (5 bases). This CDR3 is 15 amino acids long. Between the trimmed V and J ends, which lost 1 base and 0 bases, there was a span of 7 bases. CDR1 and CDR2 from the germline V gene are LNHNV and YYDKDF (reference sequence). The CDR3 protein is CATSRAGFSGNTIYF. CDR3 coding DNA: TGTGCCACCAGCAGAGCAGGGTTCTCTGGAAACACCATATATTTT.

The rearrangement uses TRBV15 and TRBJ2-6, with D unclear. The length of the CDR3 is 14 residues. The V end lost 1 base, the J end lost 4 bases, and 5 bases lay between the germline ends. Germline assignment: CDR1 LNHNV and CDR2 YYDKDF (reference sequence). This chain's CDR3 is CATSRAVGANVLTF. The CDR3 region has the DNA TGTGCCACCAGCAGAGCGGTCGGGGCCAACGTCCTGACTTTC.

The gene calls are TRBV7-2 and TRBJ2-1; 11 bases match TRBD2. The CDR3 runs to 16 residues. Per the germline V gene, CDR1 is SGHTA and CDR2 is FQGNSA. Trimming cost V 5 bases and J 9 bases; bases outside gene matches: 12. This CDR3 reads CASSQTSGATGSEQFF. In DNA form, the CDR3 reads TGTGCCAGCAGCCAGACTAGCGGGGCCACTGGGAGTGAGCAGTTCTTC. The full variable domain, completed using reference TRBV7-2 and TRBJ2-1, is GAGVSQSPSNKVTEKGKDVELRCDPISGHTALYWYRQSLGQGLEFLIYFQGNSAPDKSGLPSDRFSAERTGGSVSTLTIQRTQQEDSAVYLCASSQTSGATGSEQFFGPGTRLTVL.

The sample holds a few counts of this clone. V gene TRBV2 combines with J gene TRBJ1-3, with D unclear. The CDR3 runs to 15 residues. Deletions cut 6 bases from V and 4 bases from J, with 16 bases between. Germline loops: CDR1 SNHLY, CDR2 FYNNEI. The CDR3 region is CASRATPEIGNTIYF. The CDR3 nucleotides read TGTGCCAGCAGAGCCACACCGGAGATAGGAAACACCATATATTTT.

This clone showed up just a few times. The chain links TRBV18 to TRBJ1-1; D gene ambiguous. The CDR3 is made up of 13 amino acids. V was pared by 3 bases and J by 3 bases, with 8 bases between. The germline gives CDR1 KGHSH, CDR2 LQKENI. CDR3 in amino acids: CASSPRYDTEAFF. The CDR3 coding sequence is TGTGCCAGCTCACCGCGGTACGACACTGAAGCTTTCTTT.

This chain links TRBV4-1 with TRBJ1-4; 9 positions match TRBD1. The CDR3 totals 16 residues. V shed 2 bases and J 7 bases; nucleotides not matched to a gene: 8. Germline V lookup: CDR1 MGHRA, CDR2 YSYEKL. The CDR3 DNA is TGCGCCAGCAGCCAACTCCCGGACAGGGGTACTGAAAAACTGTTTTTT. Translating gives CASSQLPDRGTEKLFF.

CDR3 nucleotides: TGTGCCAGCTCTAGACAGGGCCAAGAGACCCAGTACTTC. As protein: CASSRQGQETQYF. The chain recombines TRBV18 with TRBJ2-5; 7 bases are a match to TRBD1. Germline CDR1 reads KGHSH; CDR2 reads LQKENI. J lost 1 base, V lost 6 bases, and 2 bases had no gene match. This CDR3 comprises 13 residues.

The chain employs TRBV6-6 and TRBJ1-2, with a weak D call TRBD1 (5 bases). CDR1 and CDR2 from the germline V gene are MNHNY and SVGAGI (reference sequence). The CDR3 length is 14 residues. V was pared by 7 bases and J by 5 bases, with 17 bases between. The CDR3 DNA reads as TGTGCCAGCACCCGCGACTCACGGACATATGGCTACACCTTC. This encodes CASTRDSRTYGYTF.

The chain links TRBV27 to TRBJ2-7; a possible D gene is TRBD2 (5 bases). This CDR3 is built from 15 residues. V was shortened by 2 bases and J by 1 base, with 12 bases between the two germline ends. The germline V gene has CDR1 MNHEY and CDR2 SMNVEV (reference sequence). The CDR3, as DNA: TGTGCCAGCAGTTTAAGTCTCCGGGGTTCCTACGAGCAGTACTTC. It yields the protein CASSLSLRGSYEQYF.